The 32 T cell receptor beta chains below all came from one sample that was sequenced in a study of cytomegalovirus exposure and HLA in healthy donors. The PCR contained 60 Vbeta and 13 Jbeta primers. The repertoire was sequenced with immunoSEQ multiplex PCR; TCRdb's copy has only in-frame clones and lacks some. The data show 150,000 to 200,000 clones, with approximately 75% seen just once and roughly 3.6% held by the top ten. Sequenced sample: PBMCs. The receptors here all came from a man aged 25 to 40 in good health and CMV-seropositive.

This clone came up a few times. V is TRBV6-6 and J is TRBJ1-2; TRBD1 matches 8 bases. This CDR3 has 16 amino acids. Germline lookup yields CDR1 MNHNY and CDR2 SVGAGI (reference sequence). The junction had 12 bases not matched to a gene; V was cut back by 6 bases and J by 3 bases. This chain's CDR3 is CASRPRQGKVDYGYTF. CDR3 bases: TGTGCCAGCAGACCCAGACAGGGGAAGGTGGACTATGGCTACACCTTC.

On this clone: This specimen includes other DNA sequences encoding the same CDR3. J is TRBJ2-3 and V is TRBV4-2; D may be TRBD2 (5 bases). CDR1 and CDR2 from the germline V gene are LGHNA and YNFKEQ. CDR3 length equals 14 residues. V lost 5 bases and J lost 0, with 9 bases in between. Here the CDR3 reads CASSGLASTDTQYF. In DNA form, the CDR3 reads TGTGCCAGCAGCGGGCTAGCTAGCACAGATACGCAGTATTTT.

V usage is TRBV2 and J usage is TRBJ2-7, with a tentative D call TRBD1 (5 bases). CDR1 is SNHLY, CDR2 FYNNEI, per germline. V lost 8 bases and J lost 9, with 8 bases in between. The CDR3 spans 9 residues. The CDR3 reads CASGAAQYF. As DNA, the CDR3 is TGTGCCAGCGGGGCCGCGCAGTACTTC.

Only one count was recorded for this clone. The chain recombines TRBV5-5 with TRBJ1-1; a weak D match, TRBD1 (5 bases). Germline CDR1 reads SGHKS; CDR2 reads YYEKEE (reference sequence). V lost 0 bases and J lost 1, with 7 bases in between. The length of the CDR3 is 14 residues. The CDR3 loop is CASSLVGQNTEAFF. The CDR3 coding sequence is TGTGCCAGCAGCTTGGTGGGGCAGAACACTGAAGCTTTCTTT.

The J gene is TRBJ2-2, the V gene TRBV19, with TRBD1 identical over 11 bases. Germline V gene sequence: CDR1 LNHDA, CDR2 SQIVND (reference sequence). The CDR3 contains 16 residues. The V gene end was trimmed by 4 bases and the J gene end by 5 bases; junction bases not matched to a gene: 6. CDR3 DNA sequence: TGTGCCAGTAGTAGAAGGACAGGGGGCATAACCGGGGAGCTGTTTTTT. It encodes CASSRRTGGITGELFF.

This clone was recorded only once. CDR3 sequence (DNA): TGTGCCAGCAGCGGATTAGCGGGGGGCGGTTACAATGAGCAGTTCTTC. Translating gives CASSGLAGGGYNEQFF. The chain is built from TRBV9 and TRBJ2-1; 10 bases align to TRBD2. This CDR3 has 16 amino acids. J lost 4 bases, V lost 3 bases, and 7 bases had no gene match. Germline CDR1 SGDLS, CDR2 YYNGEE. Full variable domain (missing parts from reference TRBV9 and TRBJ2-1): DSGVTQTPKHLITATGQRVTLRCSPRSGDLSVYWYQQSLDQGLQFLIQYYNGEERAKGNILERFSAQQFPDLHSELNLSSLELGDSALYFCASSGLAGGGYNEQFFGPGTRLTVL.

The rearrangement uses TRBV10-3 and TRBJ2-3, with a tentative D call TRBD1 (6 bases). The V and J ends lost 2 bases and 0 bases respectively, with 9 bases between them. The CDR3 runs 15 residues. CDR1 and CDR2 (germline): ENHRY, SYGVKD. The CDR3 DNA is TGTGCCATCAGTGAGCCCAGGGGAAGCACAGATACGCAGTATTTT. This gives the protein CAISEPRGSTDTQYF.

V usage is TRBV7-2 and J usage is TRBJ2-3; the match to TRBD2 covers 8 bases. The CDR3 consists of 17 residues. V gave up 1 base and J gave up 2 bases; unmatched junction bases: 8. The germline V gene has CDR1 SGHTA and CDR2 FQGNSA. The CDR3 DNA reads TGTGCCAGCAGCTTAGATCTAGCGGGCCCATCCACAGATACGCAGTATTTT. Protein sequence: CASSLDLAGPSTDTQYF.

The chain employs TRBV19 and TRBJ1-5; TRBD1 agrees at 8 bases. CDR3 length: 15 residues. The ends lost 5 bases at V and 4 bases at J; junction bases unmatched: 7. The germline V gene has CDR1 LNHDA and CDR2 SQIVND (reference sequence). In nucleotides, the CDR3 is TGTGCCAGTAGTGCCCGGACAGGGTGGAATCAGCCCCAGCATTTT. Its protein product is CASSARTGWNQPQHF.

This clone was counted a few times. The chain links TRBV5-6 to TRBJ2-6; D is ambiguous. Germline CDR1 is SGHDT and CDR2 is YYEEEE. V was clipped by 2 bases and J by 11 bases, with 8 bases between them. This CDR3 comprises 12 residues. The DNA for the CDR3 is TGTGCCAGCAGCTTCCCCCCTCACGTCCTGACTTTC. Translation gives CASSFPPHVLTF.

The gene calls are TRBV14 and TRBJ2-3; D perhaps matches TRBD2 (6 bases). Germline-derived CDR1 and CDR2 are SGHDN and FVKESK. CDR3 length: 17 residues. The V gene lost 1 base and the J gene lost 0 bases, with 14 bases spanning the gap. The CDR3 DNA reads TGTGCCAGCAGCCAAGCGGGGTGGCGGGGTAGCACAGATACGCAGTATTTT. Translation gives CASSQAGWRGSTDTQYF.

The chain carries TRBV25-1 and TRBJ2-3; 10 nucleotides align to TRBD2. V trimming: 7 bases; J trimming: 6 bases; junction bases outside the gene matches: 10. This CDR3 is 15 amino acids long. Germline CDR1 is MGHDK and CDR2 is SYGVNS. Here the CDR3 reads CASTSGGPLADTQYF. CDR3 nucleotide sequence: TGTGCCAGCACTAGCGGGGGCCCCCTTGCTGATACGCAGTATTTT.

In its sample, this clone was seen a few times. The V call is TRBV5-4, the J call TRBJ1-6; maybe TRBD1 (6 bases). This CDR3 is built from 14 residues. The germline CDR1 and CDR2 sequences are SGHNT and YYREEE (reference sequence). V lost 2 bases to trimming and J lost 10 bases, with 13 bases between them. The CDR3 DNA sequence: TGTGCCAGCAGCTTCTCAGGGGAAGGCTCACCCCTCCACTTT. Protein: CASSFSGEGSPLHF.

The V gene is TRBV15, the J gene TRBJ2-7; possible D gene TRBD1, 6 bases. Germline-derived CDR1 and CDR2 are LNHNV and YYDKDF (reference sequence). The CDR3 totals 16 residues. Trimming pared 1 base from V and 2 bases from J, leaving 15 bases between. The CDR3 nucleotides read TGTGCCACCAGCAGAGCCGGGGACACTAGTCCCTACGAGCAGTACTTC. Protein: CATSRAGDTSPYEQYF.

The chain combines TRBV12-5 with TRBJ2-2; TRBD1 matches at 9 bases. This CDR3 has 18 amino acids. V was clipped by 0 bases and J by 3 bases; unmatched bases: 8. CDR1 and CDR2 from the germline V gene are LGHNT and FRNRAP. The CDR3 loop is CASGLVLGDRDYTGELFF. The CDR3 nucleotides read TGTGCTAGTGGTTTGGTATTGGGGGACAGGGATTACACCGGGGAGCTGTTTTTT.

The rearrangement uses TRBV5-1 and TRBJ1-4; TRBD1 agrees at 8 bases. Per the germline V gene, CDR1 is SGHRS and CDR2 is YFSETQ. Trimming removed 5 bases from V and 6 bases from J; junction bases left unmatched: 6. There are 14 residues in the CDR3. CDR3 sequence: CASRGTGDYEKLFF. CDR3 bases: TGCGCCAGCAGGGGGACAGGTGATTATGAAAAACTGTTTTTT.

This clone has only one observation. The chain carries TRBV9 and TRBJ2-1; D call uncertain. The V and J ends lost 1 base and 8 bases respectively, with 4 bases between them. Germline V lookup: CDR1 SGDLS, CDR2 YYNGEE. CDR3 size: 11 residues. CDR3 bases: TGTGCCAGCAGCGTATCGGATGAGCAGTTCTTC. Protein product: CASSVSDEQFF.

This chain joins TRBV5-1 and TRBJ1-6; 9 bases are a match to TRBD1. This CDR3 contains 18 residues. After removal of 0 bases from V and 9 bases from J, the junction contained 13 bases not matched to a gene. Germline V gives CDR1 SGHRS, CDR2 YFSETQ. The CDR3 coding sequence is TGCGCCAGCAGCTTGGCTCAGCCACCCGGGACAGGGCTTTCACCCCTCCACTTT. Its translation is CASSLAQPPGTGLSPLHF.

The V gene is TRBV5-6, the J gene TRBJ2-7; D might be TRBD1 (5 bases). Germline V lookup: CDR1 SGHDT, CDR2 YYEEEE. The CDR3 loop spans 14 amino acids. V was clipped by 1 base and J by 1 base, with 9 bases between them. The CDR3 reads CASSLLGRSYEQYF. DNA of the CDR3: TGTGCCAGCAGCTTGCTGGGGCGGTCCTACGAGCAGTACTTC. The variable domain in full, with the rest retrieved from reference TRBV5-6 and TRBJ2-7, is DAGVTQSPTHLIKTRGQQVTLRCSPKSGHDTVSWYQQALGQGPQFIFQYYEEEERQRGNFPDRFSGHQFPNYSSELNVNALLLGDSALYLCASSLLGRSYEQYFGPGTRLTVT.

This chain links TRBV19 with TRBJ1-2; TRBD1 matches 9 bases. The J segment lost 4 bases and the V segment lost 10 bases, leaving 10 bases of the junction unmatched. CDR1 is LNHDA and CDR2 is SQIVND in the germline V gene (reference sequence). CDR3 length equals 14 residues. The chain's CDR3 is CATTQDRGTYGYTF. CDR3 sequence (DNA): TGTGCCACCACTCAGGACAGGGGAACCTATGGCTACACCTTC. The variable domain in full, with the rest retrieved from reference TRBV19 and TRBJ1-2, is DGGITQSPKYLFRKEGQNVTLSCEQNLNHDAMYWYRQDPGQGLRLIYYSQIVNDFQKGDIAEGYSVSREKKESFPLTVTSAQKNPTAFYLCATTQDRGTYGYTFGSGTRLTVV.

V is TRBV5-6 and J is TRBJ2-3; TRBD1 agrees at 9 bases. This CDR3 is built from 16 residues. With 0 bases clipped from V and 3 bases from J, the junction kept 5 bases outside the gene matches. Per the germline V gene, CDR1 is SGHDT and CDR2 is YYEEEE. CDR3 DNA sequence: TGTGCCAGCAGCTTGGGGGACAGGGAGTGGACAGATACGCAGTATTTT. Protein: CASSLGDREWTDTQYF.

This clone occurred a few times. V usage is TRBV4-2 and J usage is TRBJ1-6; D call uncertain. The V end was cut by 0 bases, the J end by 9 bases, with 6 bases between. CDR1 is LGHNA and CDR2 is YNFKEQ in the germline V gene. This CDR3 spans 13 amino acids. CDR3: CASSQDSSSPLHF. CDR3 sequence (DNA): TGTGCCAGCAGCCAAGATTCGAGTTCACCCCTCCACTTT.

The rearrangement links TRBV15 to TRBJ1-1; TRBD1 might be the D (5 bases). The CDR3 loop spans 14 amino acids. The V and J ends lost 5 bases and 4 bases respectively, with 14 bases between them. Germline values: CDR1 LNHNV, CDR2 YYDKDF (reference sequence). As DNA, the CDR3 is TGTGCCACCAGCTCCCACGGGGGAAGCACTGAAGCTTTCTTT. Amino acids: CATSSHGGSTEAFF.

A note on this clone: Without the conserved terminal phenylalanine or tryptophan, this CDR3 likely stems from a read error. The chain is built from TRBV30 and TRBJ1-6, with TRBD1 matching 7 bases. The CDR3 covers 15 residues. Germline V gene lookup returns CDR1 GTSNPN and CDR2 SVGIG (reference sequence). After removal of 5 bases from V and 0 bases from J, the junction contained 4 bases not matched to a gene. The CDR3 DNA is TGTGCCTGGGCACAGGGGAGCTCCTATAATTCACCCCTCCACCTT. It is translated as CAWAQGSSYNSPLHL.

The CDR3 reads CASSSGSARGGGEQFF. The CDR3 nucleotides read TGTGCCAGCAGTTCCGGGTCGGCGCGGGGGGGAGGTGAGCAGTTCTTC. The chain employs TRBV6-6 and TRBJ2-1; 9 bases line up with TRBD2. With 4 bases clipped from V and 9 bases from J, the junction kept 13 bases outside the gene matches. CDR1 is MNHNY and CDR2 is SVGAGI in the germline V gene (reference sequence). The CDR3 has 16 residues.

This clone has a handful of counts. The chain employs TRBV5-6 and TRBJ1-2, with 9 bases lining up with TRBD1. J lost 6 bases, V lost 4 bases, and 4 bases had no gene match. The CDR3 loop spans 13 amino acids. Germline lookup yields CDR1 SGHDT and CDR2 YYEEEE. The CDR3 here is CASSNDRGNGYTF. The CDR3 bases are TGTGCCAGCAGCAACGACAGGGGGAATGGCTACACCTTC.

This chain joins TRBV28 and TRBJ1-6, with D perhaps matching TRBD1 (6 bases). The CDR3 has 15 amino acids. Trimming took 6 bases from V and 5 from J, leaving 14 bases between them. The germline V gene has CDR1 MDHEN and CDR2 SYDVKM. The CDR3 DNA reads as TGTGCCAGCAGCCTCCGGGACACCCATAATTCACCCCTCCACTTT. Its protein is CASSLRDTHNSPLHF.

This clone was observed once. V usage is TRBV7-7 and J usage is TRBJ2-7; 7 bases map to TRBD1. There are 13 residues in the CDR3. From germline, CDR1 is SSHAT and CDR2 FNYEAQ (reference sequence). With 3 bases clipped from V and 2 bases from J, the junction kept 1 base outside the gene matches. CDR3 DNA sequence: TGTGCCAGCAGCTTTGGACAGGCCTACGAGCAGTACTTC. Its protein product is CASSFGQAYEQYF.

The CDR3 region has the DNA TGTGCCAGCAGTTCCTTGGGACAGGGGGCATACAATGAGCAGTTCTTC. Protein sequence: CASSSLGQGAYNEQFF. The chain combines TRBV25-1 with TRBJ2-1, with 12 bases lining up with TRBD1. The ends lost 5 bases at V and 4 bases at J; junction bases unmatched: 6. CDR3 size: 16 residues. The germline V gene encodes CDR1 MGHDK and CDR2 SYGVNS.

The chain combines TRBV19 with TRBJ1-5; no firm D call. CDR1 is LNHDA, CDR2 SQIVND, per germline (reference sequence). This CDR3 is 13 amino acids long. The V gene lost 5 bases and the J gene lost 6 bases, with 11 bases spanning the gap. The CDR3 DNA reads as TGTGCCAGTAGTGTGACATCGGTTCAGCCCCAGCATTTT. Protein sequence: CASSVTSVQPQHF.

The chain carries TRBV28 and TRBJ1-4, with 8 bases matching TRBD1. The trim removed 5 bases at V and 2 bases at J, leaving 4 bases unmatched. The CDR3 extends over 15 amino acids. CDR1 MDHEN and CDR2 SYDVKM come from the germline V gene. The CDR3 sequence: CASSPAGGTNEKLFF. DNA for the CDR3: TGTGCCAGCAGTCCTGCAGGGGGCACTAATGAAAAACTGTTTTTT.

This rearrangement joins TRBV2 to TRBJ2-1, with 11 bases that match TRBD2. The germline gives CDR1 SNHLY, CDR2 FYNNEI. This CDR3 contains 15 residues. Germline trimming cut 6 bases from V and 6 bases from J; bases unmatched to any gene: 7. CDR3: CASRLAGGGVNEQFF. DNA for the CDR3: TGTGCCAGCAGATTAGCGGGGGGGGGCGTCAATGAGCAGTTCTTC.